This TCR beta chain was captured by sequencing in a study of technical replicates of blood from a few donors. A single count supports this clone. The data were produced by immunoSEQ multiplex PCR, yet TCRdb's version contains in-frame clones alone and is incomplete. The repertoire consists of tens of thousands of clones, with around 94% occurring once and the leading ten covering about 0.25%. V dropped 6 bases and J dropped 2; count of bases not matched to a gene: 6. Germline V CDR1 and CDR2: SQVTM, ANQGSEA. The CDR3 has 14 residues. The rearrangement links TRBV29-1 to TRBJ1-4, with TRBD1 matching over 7 bases. This TCR was recovered from a human donor in good health. Input material: T cells isolated from PBMCs. Here the CDR3 reads CSVTGDSTNEKLFF. The DNA for the CDR3 is TGCAGCGTCACAGGGGACAGTACTAATGAAAAACTGTTTTTT.